The clone carrying this T cell receptor beta chain was seen a few times. As yet, its antigen is unknown. The germline gene is not matched at one end of the junction; a read error may be the cause. Coculture of the mixed lymphocyte reaction cells took place at 37 degrees C and lasted about 6 days. The sample comes from a study of siplizumab effects on memory and regulatory T cells. Study overall: With siplizumab at roughly 1 ug/mL or without drug, mixed lymphocyte reactions were set up in pairs.

The CDR3 is made up of 14 amino acids. Looked up from germline, CDR1 is SNHLY and CDR2 is FYNNEI. Only in-frame clones appear in the TCRdb table, and some are missing; sequencing was by immunoSEQ multiplex PCR. The data contain approximately 13,000 clones, under 40% of them singletons. The chain is built from TRBV2 and TRBJ2-5, with 11 bases matching TRBD2. The sample comprised CFSE-low (dividing) CD8+ T cells sorted from an allogeneic mixed lymphocyte reaction. The sequence was collected from a human donor in good health; the cells came from an allogeneic mixed lymphocyte reaction. As DNA, the CDR3 is TGTGCCAGCAGTGAAGGTGGTAGCGGGGGGGCCTGGGACTTC. Its protein product is CASSEGGSGGAWDF.